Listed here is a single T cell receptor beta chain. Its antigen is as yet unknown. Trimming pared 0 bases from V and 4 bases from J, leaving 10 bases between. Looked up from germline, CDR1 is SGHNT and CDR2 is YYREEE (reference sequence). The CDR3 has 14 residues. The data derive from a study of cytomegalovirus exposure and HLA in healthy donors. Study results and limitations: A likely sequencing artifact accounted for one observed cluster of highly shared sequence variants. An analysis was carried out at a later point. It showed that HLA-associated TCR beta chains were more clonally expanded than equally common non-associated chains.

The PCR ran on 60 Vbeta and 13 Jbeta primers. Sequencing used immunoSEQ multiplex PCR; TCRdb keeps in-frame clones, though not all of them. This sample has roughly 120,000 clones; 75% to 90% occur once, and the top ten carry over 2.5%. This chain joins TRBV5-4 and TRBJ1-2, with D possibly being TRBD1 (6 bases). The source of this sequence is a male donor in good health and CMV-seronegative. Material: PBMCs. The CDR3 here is CASSLGRGIYGYTF. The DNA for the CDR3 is TGTGCCAGCAGCTTGGGCAGGGGTATCTATGGCTACACCTTC.